This T cell receptor (beta chain) was documented in a study of blood T cell repertoires in COVID-19. Turning to the study itself: Acute-phase and convalescent COVID-19 samples originated in the United States, Italy and Spain. PBMCs, B-cell-depleted T cells, or T cells were the source of the cDNA or gDNA that made up the material.

Losses at the gene ends were 3 bases for V and 2 bases for J; bases not matched to a gene: 3. The CDR3 length is 15 residues. Germline CDR1 is KGHSH and CDR2 is LQKENI. Per the original data handling: Scientists estimated how many nucleated cells there were by amplifying reference gene primers. Measured with immunoSEQ multiplex PCR; TCRdb has only the in-frame clones, and not every one. Clonal size and the V and J genes are those of that table, whereas D and trimming came from the DNA. The repertoire includes some 300,000 clones, around 86% of them detected once, and roughly 1.3% sits in the top ten.

Sequencing input: peripheral blood. V usage is TRBV18 and J usage is TRBJ1-4; the match to TRBD1 covers 7 bases. The sequence came from a man between 65 and 80 years old with acute or convalescent COVID-19. In DNA form, the CDR3 reads TGTGCCAGCTCACCTGACAGGGTCACTAATGAAAAACTGTTTTTT. It translates to CASSPDRVTNEKLFF.